The T cell receptor (beta chain) described here comes from a study of cytomegalovirus exposure and HLA in healthy donors. V was clipped by 3 bases and J by 2 bases, with 10 bases between them. Germline CDR1 GTSNPN, CDR2 SVGIG (reference sequence). This CDR3 is built from 13 residues. Findings and limits, study-wide: In a later analysis, fewer than 20,000 TCR beta sequences were associated with HLA alleles at 0.05 false discovery rate.

Donors sampled were nominally healthy, though unrecorded immune exposures were likely. To note about this clone: The antigen is not known.

With 60 Vbeta and 13 Jbeta primers, the PCR was carried out. Clones were sequenced by immunoSEQ multiplex PCR, and TCRdb holds only the in-frame ones, with some missing. Of 150,000 to 200,000 clones listed, 60% to 80% are singletons. This chain joins TRBV30 and TRBJ1-2; D might be TRBD1 (5 bases). This TCR derives from a young man in good health and CMV-seropositive. Sequenced material: PBMCs. This CDR3 is CAWRGGVNYGYTF. The CDR3 region has the DNA TGTGCCTGGAGGGGGGGGGTAAACTATGGCTACACCTTC.